This is a list of T cell receptor beta chains from one sample in a study of cytomegalovirus exposure and HLA in healthy donors. Some clones are missing from TCRdb's copy, which holds only in-frame ones; the method was immunoSEQ multiplex PCR. The profile covers about 120,000 clones, with over 70% appearing a single time and about 3.9% taken by the ten largest. The sequencing sample was made of PBMCs. These receptors originate from a man aged 18 to 30 in good health and CMV-seropositive. CDR3s include the opening cysteine and the closing phenylalanine or tryptophan. The D gene is left open where the match is weak. Only some rows state a clone size, as once, few, many or a class for expanded clones.

clone_size	v_call	d_call	j_call	cdr3_aa	cdr3_nt
NA	TRBV6-1	NA	TRBJ1-1	CASATQGNTEAFF	TGTGCCAGCGCCACACAGGGGAACACTGAAGCTTTCTTT
NA	TRBV7-2	NA	TRBJ1-4	CASSLADRNEKLFF	TGTGCCAGCAGCTTAGCAGACAGAAATGAAAAACTGTTTTTT
NA	TRBV25-1	NA	TRBJ2-5	CASSTPSCARETQYF	TGTGCCAGCAGTACTCCCTCCTGCGCACGAGAGACCCAGTACTTC
few	TRBV5-1	NA	TRBJ1-1	CASSPVGGEDTEAFF	TGCGCCAGCAGCCCTGTAGGGGGGGAGGACACTGAAGCTTTCTTT
few	TRBV2	NA	TRBJ2-7	CATRWRREDEQYF	TGTGCCACCAGATGGCGGAGAGAGGACGAGCAGTACTTC
NA	TRBV2	NA	TRBJ2-5	CASAFFPGDSNKETQYF	TGTGCCAGCGCCTTTTTCCCGGGGGACAGTAATAAAGAGACCCAGTACTTC
NA	TRBV11-2	NA	TRBJ2-7	CASSLDSGPEGQYF	TGTGCCAGCAGCTTGGACTCCGGGCCCGAGGGGCAGTACTTC
NA	TRBV7-2	TRBD2	TRBJ2-7	CASSMATSGAYEQYF	TGTGCCAGCAGCATGGCGACTAGCGGGGCATACGAGCAGTACTTC
NA	TRBV15	NA	TRBJ2-3	CATSRDQGYRTDTQYF	TGTGCCACCAGCAGAGATCAGGGGTATCGCACAGATACGCAGTATTTT
NA	TRBV7-2	NA	TRBJ2-7	CASSLAAQGSYEQYF	TGTGCCAGCAGCTTAGCGGCCCAGGGCTCCTACGAGCAGTACTTC
NA	TRBV10-3	TRBD2	TRBJ2-1	CARRTSGDNEQFF	TGTGCCAGGAGGACTAGCGGGGACAATGAGCAGTTCTTC
NA	TRBV7-2	NA	TRBJ1-2	CASSSTRGTYGYTF	TGTGCCAGCAGCTCGACGAGGGGGACCTATGGCTACACCTTC
NA	TRBV30	TRBD1	TRBJ2-4	CAWTTGQGSNIQYF	TGTGCCTGGACAACGGGACAGGGTTCTAACATTCAGTACTTC
NA	TRBV4-1	NA	TRBJ2-2	CASSQPDRPTGELFF	TGCGCCAGCAGCCAACCCGACAGGCCCACCGGGGAGCTGTTTTTT
NA	TRBV5-8	TRBD1	TRBJ2-5	CASSPVVGQGRETQYF	TGTGCCAGCAGCCCCGTCGTGGGACAGGGGAGGGAGACCCAGTACTTC
NA	TRBV9	TRBD1	TRBJ1-4	CASSGGAGGGWVNEKLFF	TGTGCCAGCAGCGGGGGGGCAGGGGGCGGTTGGGTGAATGAAAAACTGTTTTTT
few	TRBV7-9	TRBD1	TRBJ1-3	CASSGYRGRSSGNTIYF	TGTGCCAGCAGCGGATACAGGGGCCGCTCCTCTGGAAACACCATATATTTT
NA	TRBV19	TRBD1	TRBJ2-7	CASTPRDRTYEQYF	TGTGCCAGTACCCCGCGGGACAGGACCTACGAGCAGTACTTC
NA	TRBV6-5	TRBD1	TRBJ2-1	CASSKTGINEQFF	TGTGCCAGCAGTAAGACAGGGATAAATGAGCAGTTCTTC
NA	TRBV2	TRBD1	TRBJ2-7	CASSDLGQGSYEQYF	TGTGCCAGCAGTGACTTGGGACAGGGCTCCTACGAGCAGTACTTC
NA	TRBV5-4	TRBD2	TRBJ2-1	CASSLGGGSFNEQFF	TGTGCCAGCAGCTTGGGCGGGGGGTCCTTCAATGAGCAGTTCTTC
NA	TRBV7-9	NA	TRBJ1-2	CASSLGQVLYGYTF	TGTGCCAGCAGCTTAGGGCAGGTTTTGTATGGCTACACCTTC
NA	TRBV7-2	NA	TRBJ2-3	CASSQQGPATDTQYF	TGTGCCAGCAGCCAACAGGGTCCGGCGACAGATACGCAGTATTTT
once	TRBV2	NA	TRBJ1-2	CASQPGQLYGYTF	TGTGCCAGCCAACCGGGACAACTCTATGGCTACACCTTC
NA	TRBV11-2	TRBD2	TRBJ2-1	CASSQDFERGVYNEQFF	TGTGCCAGCAGCCAAGACTTTGAGCGGGGGGTTTACAATGAGCAGTTCTTC
NA	TRBV6-5	TRBD1	TRBJ2-7	CASSYRRQGLHEQYF	TGTGCCAGCAGTTACCGGCGACAGGGTCTACACGAGCAGTACTTC
few	TRBV7-9	NA	TRBJ1-2	CSSSRGGNYGYTF	TGTTCCAGCAGCCGCGGGGGGAACTATGGCTACACCTTC
NA	TRBV5-5	NA	TRBJ1-2	CASSLRGLGNYGYTF	TGTGCCAGCAGCTTACGAGGGCTCGGTAACTATGGCTACACCTTC
NA	TRBV10-2	TRBD1	TRBJ2-7	CASRDPGGFSSYEQYF	TGCGCCAGCAGAGATCCAGGGGGCTTCAGCTCCTACGAGCAGTACTTC
NA	TRBV5-8	NA	TRBJ2-1	CASSFVGLSNEQFF	TGTGCCAGCAGCTTTGTGGGACTCTCAAATGAGCAGTTCTTC
NA	TRBV6-5	TRBD1	TRBJ1-1	CASSPGTGRTEAFF	TGTGCCAGCAGCCCCGGGACAGGGAGGACTGAAGCTTTCTTT
few	TRBV5-6	NA	TRBJ2-7	CASSFRTAGDNEQYF	TGTGCCAGCAGCTTCAGAACGGCAGGGGACAACGAGCAGTACTTC
NA	TRBV6-4	TRBD2	TRBJ2-2	CASSGKREPGELFF	TGTGCCAGCAGTGGAAAGCGGGAACCCGGGGAGCTGTTTTTT
NA	TRBV21-1	NA	TRBJ1-5	CARTGKGGNQPQHF	TGTGCCAGGACAGGTAAGGGGGGCAATCAGCCCCAGCATTTT
NA	TRBV30	NA	TRBJ1-5	CAWAPLKQGFPQHF	TGTGCCTGGGCCCCTCTAAAACAGGGCTTCCCCCAGCATTTT
NA	TRBV10-3	TRBD1	TRBJ1-1	CAISDQGQVTEAFF	TGTGCCATCAGTGATCAAGGACAGGTCACTGAAGCTTTCTTT
NA	TRBV9	TRBD1	TRBJ2-1	CASSDGPGQGFDEQFF	TGTGCCAGCAGCGACGGGCCGGGACAGGGTTTTGATGAGCAGTTCTTC
NA	TRBV28	TRBD2	TRBJ2-7	CASSPKRGQYF	TGTGCCAGCAGTCCCAAGCGGGGGCAGTACTTC
NA	TRBV6-5	TRBD1	TRBJ2-7	CASSLTGVVGYEQYF	TGTGCCAGCAGTTTGACAGGGGTCGTAGGTTACGAGCAGTACTTC
NA	TRBV30	TRBD1	TRBJ2-4	CAWSAGTERNIQYF	TGTGCCTGGAGCGCCGGGACAGAGAGGAACATTCAGTACTTC
once	TRBV7-9	NA	TRBJ1-2	CASSLADYGYTF	TGTGCCAGCAGCTTGGCAGACTATGGCTACACCTTC
NA	TRBV4-3	NA	TRBJ2-2	CASSQDGQLHTGELFF	TGCGCCAGCAGCCAGGATGGGCAGCTTCACACCGGGGAGCTGTTTTTT
NA	TRBV11-3	TRBD2	TRBJ2-1	CASSLGGTSGEQFF	TGTGCCAGCAGCTTAGGGGGGACTAGCGGTGAGCAGTTCTTC
NA	TRBV30	NA	TRBJ1-2	CAWSRGIYGYTF	TGTGCCTGGAGCCGGGGGATTTATGGCTACACCTTC
NA	TRBV11-2	NA	TRBJ1-1	CASSLDRNTEAFF	TGTGCCAGCAGCTTGGACAGGAACACTGAAGCTTTCTTT
NA	TRBV25-1	TRBD2	TRBJ2-2	CASSVAGGTGELFF	TGTGCCAGCAGTGTCGCGGGAGGGACCGGGGAGCTGTTTTTT
NA	TRBV7-2	TRBD2	TRBJ2-3	CASSWTRMPDTQYF	TGTGCCAGCAGTTGGACTAGAATGCCAGATACGCAGTATTTT
NA	TRBV11-2	NA	TRBJ2-5	CASSLVGRTASREQYF	TGTGCCAGCAGCTTAGTGGGCAGGACTGCCTCTAGGGAGCAGTACTTC
NA	TRBV4-1	NA	TRBJ2-1	CASSQIFGRIEQFF	TGCGCCAGCAGCCAGATATTCGGGAGAATTGAGCAGTTCTTC
once	TRBV30	TRBD1	TRBJ1-1	CAWSGQGGGITEAFF	TGTGCCTGGAGTGGCCAGGGGGGTGGGATCACTGAAGCTTTCTTT